Listed below are T cell receptor beta chains from one sample, sequenced in a study of blood T cell repertoires in COVID-19. Profiling relied on immunoSEQ multiplex PCR, and the TCRdb table lists in-frame clones only, not all of them. The data contain hundreds of thousands of clones, nearly 85% of them singletons. The sequenced sample consisted of peripheral blood. These receptors all come from a woman aged 30 to 39 with COVID-19, enrolled during active disease. Both conserved end residues are part of each CDR3. Each record gives: J gene, V gene, D gene, clone size, CDR3 DNA, CDR3 protein. A D gene is named only where the DNA matches it firmly. Only part of the rows carry a size: once, few, many, or a class if the clone is expanded.

J: TRBJ2-5; V: TRBV19; D: TRBD1; size: .; DNA: TGTGCCAGTAGTCGACAGGGGTCCCAAGAGACCCAGTACTTC; CDR3: CASSRQGSQETQYF
J: TRBJ2-2; V: TRBV19; D: TRBD1; size: .; DNA: TGTGCCAGTAGTGCCGGGACAGGGAACGGGGAGCTGTTTTTT; CDR3: CASSAGTGNGELFF
J: TRBJ2-3; V: TRBV6-5; D: TRBD2; size: few; DNA: TGTGCCAGCAGTTCCCCGGGACTAGGAACAGATACGCAGTATTTT; CDR3: CASSSPGLGTDTQYF
J: TRBJ2-3; V: TRBV5-1; D: TRBD1; size: .; DNA: TGCGCCAGCCGCACACAGGGGGCGCCGAGTACGCAGTATTTT; CDR3: CASRTQGAPSTQYF
J: TRBJ2-7; V: TRBV10-3; D: TRBD1; size: .; DNA: TGTGCCATCAGTGGGACAGGGGAATACGAGCAGTACTTC; CDR3: CAISGTGEYEQYF
J: TRBJ1-1; V: TRBV19; D: TRBD1; size: .; DNA: TGTGCCAGTAGTTATACAGGGGGCCGGTTGGGCACTGAAGCTTTCTTT; CDR3: CASSYTGGRLGTEAFF
J: TRBJ2-1; V: TRBV19; D: TRBD2; size: .; DNA: TGTGCCAGTAGTGCGGGACTAGCGGGAGTTGGGGGTAATGAGCAGTTCTTC; CDR3: CASSAGLAGVGGNEQFF
J: TRBJ2-4; V: TRBV9; D: TRBD2; size: .; DNA: TGTGCCAGCAGCGTAGATGGGACTAGCGGGGAGAAGTACTTC; CDR3: CASSVDGTSGEKYF
J: TRBJ1-1; V: TRBV6-2/TRBV6-3; D: .; size: .; DNA: TGTGCCAGCAGTTATATGGACAGCGAAGCTTTCTTT; CDR3: CASSYMDSEAFF
J: TRBJ1-2; V: TRBV5-4; D: .; size: .; DNA: TGTGCCAGCAGCGCTCAGGGGTGGAACTATGGCTACACCTTC; CDR3: CASSAQGWNYGYTF
J: TRBJ2-7; V: TRBV28; D: .; size: .; DNA: TGTGCCAGCAGCCCTAGCCCTACTGTTTACGAGCAGTACTTC; CDR3: CASSPSPTVYEQYF
J: TRBJ1-4; V: TRBV9; D: .; size: .; DNA: TGTGCCAGCAGCCCCGCAGCGAGCTTTAATGAAAAACTGTTTTTT; CDR3: CASSPAASFNEKLFF
J: TRBJ2-2; V: TRBV7-2; D: .; size: .; DNA: TGTGCCAGCAGCTTTCGAGGTGCCGGGGAGCTGTTTTTT; CDR3: CASSFRGAGELFF
J: TRBJ2-5; V: TRBV4-1; D: .; size: .; DNA: TGCGCCAGCAGCCCAAGCAATATGGGCCTCGCCAGCGGTACCCAGTACTTC; CDR3: CASSPSNMGLASGTQYF
J: TRBJ2-1; V: TRBV27; D: .; size: .; DNA: TGTGCCAGCAGTTTATTAAGTCAGACAGCCTACAATGAGCAGTTCTTC; CDR3: CASSLLSQTAYNEQFF
J: TRBJ1-1; V: TRBV7-8; D: .; size: .; DNA: TGTGCCAGCAGCTTAGGAGGGAATGCCGTTGACGCTTTCTTT; CDR3: CASSLGGNAVDAFF
J: TRBJ2-1; V: TRBV6-4; D: TRBD2; size: few; DNA: TGTGCCAGCAGTGAGTCCAGCGGGGGGGCGGGTGAGCAGTTCTTC; CDR3: CASSESSGGAGEQFF
J: TRBJ2-3; V: TRBV27; D: TRBD2; size: .; DNA: TGTGCCAGCAGCAAGTTCCGACTAGCGGCTAGCACAGATACGCAGTATTTT; CDR3: CASSKFRLAASTDTQYF
J: TRBJ1-4; V: TRBV9; D: .; size: few; DNA: TGTGCCAGCAGCGTAGGCGCTAATGAAAAACTGTTTTTT; CDR3: CASSVGANEKLFF
J: TRBJ2-1; V: TRBV18; D: TRBD1; size: once; DNA: TGTGCCAGCTCACCAACCCTAGGACAGGGTCGCAATGAGCAGTTCTTC; CDR3: CASSPTLGQGRNEQFF
J: TRBJ2-1; V: TRBV24-1; D: TRBD1; size: once; DNA: TGTGCCACCAGTGATTCGTACAGGGGGGACAATGAGCAGTTCTTC; CDR3: CATSDSYRGDNEQFF
J: TRBJ2-2; V: TRBV5-4; D: .; size: .; DNA: TGTGCCAGCAGCTTGGCAGGGACCGGGGAGCTGTTTTTT; CDR3: CASSLAGTGELFF
J: TRBJ2-7; V: TRBV7-9; D: TRBD1; size: .; DNA: TGTGCCAGCAGCTCCGGACAGGGTTCCTCCTACGAGCAGTACTTC; CDR3: CASSSGQGSSYEQYF
J: TRBJ2-5; V: TRBV9; D: TRBD1; size: once; DNA: TGTGCCAGCAGCGTAACAGGGGCCCAAGAGACCCAGTACTTC; CDR3: CASSVTGAQETQYF
J: TRBJ1-1; V: TRBV7-3; D: .; size: few; DNA: TGTGCCAGCAGCCCCGCGGCGAGCACTGAAGCTTTCTTT; CDR3: CASSPAASTEAFF
J: TRBJ2-4; V: TRBV11-2; D: .; size: .; DNA: TGTGCCAGCAGCCTACCTAGAAACAAAAACATTCAGTACTTC; CDR3: CASSLPRNKNIQYF
J: TRBJ1-6; V: TRBV10-2; D: TRBD1; size: .; DNA: TGCGCCAGCAGAAGATCCGGGACAGGGACTTATCCCTCTAATTCACCCCTCCACTTT; CDR3: CASRRSGTGTYPSNSPLHF
J: TRBJ2-4; V: TRBV7-2; D: .; size: few; DNA: TGTGCCAGCAGCTTAGAGACAGGCCGAGGGAACATTCAGTACTTC; CDR3: CASSLETGRGNIQYF
J: TRBJ1-5; V: TRBV7-9; D: .; size: .; DNA: TGTGCCAGCAGCTTATGGCGCACAGGAGTTAATCAGCCCCAGCATTTT; CDR3: CASSLWRTGVNQPQHF
J: TRBJ1-5; V: TRBV12-3/TRBV12-4; D: .; size: .; DNA: TGTGCCAGCAGTCGGGATTACAATCAGCCCCAGCATTTT; CDR3: CASSRDYNQPQHF
J: TRBJ2-7; V: TRBV5-1; D: TRBD2; size: .; DNA: TGCGCCAGCAGAGTTGAGCGGGAGACTGAGCAGTACTTC; CDR3: CASRVERETEQYF
J: TRBJ2-1; V: TRBV9; D: .; size: .; DNA: TGTGCCAGCAGCGCCCCGGCGGCTGTCTCCTACAATGAGCAGTTCTTC; CDR3: CASSAPAAVSYNEQFF
J: TRBJ1-6; V: TRBV6-2/TRBV6-3; D: TRBD1; size: .; DNA: TGTGCCAGCAGTTACGGGACAGGTGGCCTTAATTCACCCCTCCACTTT; CDR3: CASSYGTGGLNSPLHF
J: TRBJ1-2; V: TRBV5-4; D: TRBD1; size: .; DNA: TGTGCCAGCAGCTTATTCAGGGGACAGGGATATGGCTACACCTTC; CDR3: CASSLFRGQGYGYTF
J: TRBJ1-4; V: TRBV19; D: .; size: once; DNA: TGTGCCAGTAGCAGAGATCGAGGGGAAAAACTGTTTTTT; CDR3: CASSRDRGEKLFF
J: TRBJ1-4; V: TRBV27; D: TRBD1; size: .; DNA: TGTGCCAGCAGGCCAGGGGGCGTAAGTGAAAAACTGTTTTTT; CDR3: CASRPGGVSEKLFF
J: TRBJ2-3; V: TRBV7-3; D: .; size: .; DNA: TGTGCCAGCAGCGTTGGGGCAGGTTCAGATACGCAGTATTTT; CDR3: CASSVGAGSDTQYF
J: TRBJ1-5; V: TRBV7-4; D: .; size: .; DNA: TGTGCCAGCAGCTTAAAGTCTCCCCCGCTAACAGGGCCCAATCAGCCCCAGCATTTT; CDR3: CASSLKSPPLTGPNQPQHF
J: TRBJ1-1; V: TRBV4-1; D: TRBD1; size: .; DNA: TGCGCCAGCGGGGCGTCAACAGGGGGCCGAGAGGCTTTCTTT; CDR3: CASGASTGGREAFF
J: TRBJ2-1; V: TRBV18; D: .; size: .; DNA: TGTGCCAGCTCACCACCAATAAAGAGCTCCTACAATGAGCAGTTCTTC; CDR3: CASSPPIKSSYNEQFF
J: TRBJ2-3; V: TRBV5-4; D: TRBD2; size: .; DNA: TGTGCCAGCAGCTTGGGACTAGCGGCTGATACGCAGTATTTT; CDR3: CASSLGLAADTQYF
J: TRBJ1-1; V: TRBV3-1/TRBV3-2; D: .; size: .; DNA: TGTGCCAGCAGCCAAGGGGAGTACACTGAAGCTTTCTTT; CDR3: CASSQGEYTEAFF
J: TRBJ1-1; V: TRBV6-5; D: .; size: .; DNA: TGTGCCAGCAGTTACCTACAGATGAACACTGAAGCTTTCTTT; CDR3: CASSYLQMNTEAFF
J: TRBJ1-1; V: TRBV5-1; D: .; size: .; DNA: TGCGCCAGCAGCTTGTACGAGGGTGACACTGAAGCTTTCTTT; CDR3: CASSLYEGDTEAFF
J: TRBJ2-3; V: TRBV7-9; D: TRBD2; size: .; DNA: TGTGCCAGCAGCTTCGATTCTAGCGGGGGGGCCTCAGATACGCAGTATTTT; CDR3: CASSFDSSGGASDTQYF
J: TRBJ2-7; V: TRBV30; D: TRBD1; size: few; DNA: TGTGCCTGGAGTACCCGGACAGGGGTTCCAGCCTACGAGCAGTACTTC; CDR3: CAWSTRTGVPAYEQYF
J: TRBJ1-2; V: TRBV10-3; D: .; size: .; DNA: TGTGCCATCAGTGAGTCGGCAGCTAACTATGGCTACACCTTC; CDR3: CAISESAANYGYTF
J: TRBJ1-5; V: TRBV6-2/TRBV6-3; D: .; size: .; DNA: TGTGCCAGCAGTTTGATGGGAGTGGGTAATCAGCCCCAGCATTTT; CDR3: CASSLMGVGNQPQHF
J: TRBJ2-7; V: TRBV11-1; D: .; size: once; DNA: TGTGCCAGCAGCCCAAAGAGCTCCTACGAGCAGTACTTC; CDR3: CASSPKSSYEQYF
J: TRBJ2-3; V: TRBV29-1; D: .; size: .; DNA: TGCAGCGTCGACACCTCTAGCACAGATACGCAGTATTTT; CDR3: CSVDTSSTDTQYF
J: TRBJ2-7; V: TRBV10-3; D: TRBD2; size: .; DNA: TGTGCCCCCGCCACTAGCGGGAGTTTATACGAGCAGTACTTC; CDR3: CAPATSGSLYEQYF
J: TRBJ1-5; V: TRBV15; D: .; size: few; DNA: TGTGCCACCAGCAGTAAGGGGGATCAGCCCCAGCATTTT; CDR3: CATSSKGDQPQHF
J: TRBJ2-7; V: TRBV5-4; D: .; size: .; DNA: TGTGCCAGCAGCCCTACTAGAGCTACCCGTTACCAGCAGTACTTC; CDR3: CASSPTRATRYQQYF
J: TRBJ1-6; V: TRBV13; D: .; size: once; DNA: TGTGCCAGCAGCTCCTCCAGCAGGTATCAAACCAATACTGAATCACCCCTCCACTTT; CDR3: CASSSSSRYQTNTESPLHF
J: TRBJ2-3; V: TRBV4-1; D: .; size: .; DNA: TGCGCCAGCAGCCAAGTCTTTCGCACAGATACGCAGTATTTT; CDR3: CASSQVFRTDTQYF
J: TRBJ2-1; V: TRBV9; D: TRBD2; size: .; DNA: TGTGCCAGCAGCGTAATCGCGGGGGGGCCGTTAAATGAGCAGTTCTTC; CDR3: CASSVIAGGPLNEQFF
J: TRBJ2-1; V: TRBV9; D: .; size: .; DNA: TGTGCCAGCGGAGGTAGCGGCTCCTACAATGAGCAGTTCTTC; CDR3: CASGGSGSYNEQFF
J: TRBJ2-1; V: TRBV5-1; D: .; size: .; DNA: TGCGCCAGCAGTACGGGGGAGTCCTACAATGAGCAGTTCTTC; CDR3: CASSTGESYNEQFF
J: TRBJ1-6; V: TRBV27; D: .; size: .; DNA: TGTGCCAGCAGTTTGGGTGGTAGCTCACCCCTCCACTTT; CDR3: CASSLGGSSPLHF